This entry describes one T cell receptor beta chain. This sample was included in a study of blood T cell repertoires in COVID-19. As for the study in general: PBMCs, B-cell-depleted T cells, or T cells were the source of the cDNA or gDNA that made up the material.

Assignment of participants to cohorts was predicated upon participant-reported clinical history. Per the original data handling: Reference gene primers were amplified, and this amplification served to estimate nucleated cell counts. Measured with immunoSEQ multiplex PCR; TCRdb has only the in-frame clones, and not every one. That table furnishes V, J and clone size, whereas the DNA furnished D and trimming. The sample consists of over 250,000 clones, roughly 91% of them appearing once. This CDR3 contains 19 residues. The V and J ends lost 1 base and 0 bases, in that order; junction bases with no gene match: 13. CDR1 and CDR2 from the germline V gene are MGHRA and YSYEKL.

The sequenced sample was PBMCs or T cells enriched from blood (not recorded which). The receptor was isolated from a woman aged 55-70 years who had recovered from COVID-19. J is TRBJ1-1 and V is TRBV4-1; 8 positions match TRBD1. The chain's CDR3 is CASSQATGGTGGVNTEAFF. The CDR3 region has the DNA TGCGCCAGCAGCCAAGCTACAGGGGGTACAGGAGGAGTGAACACTGAAGCTTTCTTT.